This T cell receptor beta chain was sequenced for a study of identical twins. There are 15 residues in the CDR3. V lost 6 bases, J lost 5 bases, and 8 bases stayed unmatched. CDR1 MNHNS and CDR2 SASEGT come from the germline V gene. Carrying unique molecular identifiers, the cDNA also gained a universal primer site through template switching. MiXCR was run by TCRdb on the 5' RACE reads, yielding one entry per CDR3 protein. The sample records about 190,000 distinct CDR3 sequences, around a sixth being singletons. The same data also went into a second study, on T cells expressing NK-cell markers. That work contributes: Sorted T-cell subsets CD3+CD56+NKG2C+, CD3+CD56+NKG2C- and CD3+CD56-NKG2C+ were TCR beta-sequenced. Dominant NKG2C+ clonotypes made up roughly 1.0-7.5% of CD8+ T cells in roughly 6 donors.

The sequence derives from a woman in her late teens or twenties in good health. Sequencing was carried out using CD8+ T cells sorted from blood. The chain has TRBV6-1 and TRBJ2-2; TRBD2 aligns across 8 bases. CDR3 in amino acids: CASSHGRASTGELFF. CDR3 nucleotide sequence: TGTGCCAGCAGCCACGGGAGGGCGAGTACCGGGGAGCTGTTTTTT.